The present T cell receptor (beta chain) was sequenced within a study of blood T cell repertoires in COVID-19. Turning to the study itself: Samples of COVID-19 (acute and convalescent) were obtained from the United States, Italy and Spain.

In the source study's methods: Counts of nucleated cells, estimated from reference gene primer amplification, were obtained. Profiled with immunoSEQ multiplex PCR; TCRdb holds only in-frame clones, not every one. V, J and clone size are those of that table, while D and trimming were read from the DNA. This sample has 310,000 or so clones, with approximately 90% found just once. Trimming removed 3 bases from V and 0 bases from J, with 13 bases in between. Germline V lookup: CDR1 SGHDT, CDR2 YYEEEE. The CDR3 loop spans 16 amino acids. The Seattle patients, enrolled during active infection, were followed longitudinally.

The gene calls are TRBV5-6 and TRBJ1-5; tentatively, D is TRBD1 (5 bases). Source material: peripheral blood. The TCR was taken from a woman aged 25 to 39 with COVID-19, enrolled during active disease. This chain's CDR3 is CASSSDGGDSNQPQHF. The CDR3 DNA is TGTGCCAGCAGCTCGGACGGGGGGGATAGCAATCAGCCCCAGCATTTT.